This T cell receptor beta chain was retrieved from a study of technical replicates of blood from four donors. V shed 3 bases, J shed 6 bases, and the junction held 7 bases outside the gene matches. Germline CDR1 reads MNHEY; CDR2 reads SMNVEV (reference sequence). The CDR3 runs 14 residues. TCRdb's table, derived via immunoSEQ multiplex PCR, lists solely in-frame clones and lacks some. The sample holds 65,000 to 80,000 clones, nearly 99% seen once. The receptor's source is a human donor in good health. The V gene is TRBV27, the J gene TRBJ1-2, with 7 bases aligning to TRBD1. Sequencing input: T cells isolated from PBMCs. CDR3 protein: CASSFLGQTNGYTF. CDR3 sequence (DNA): TGTGCCAGCAGTTTTCTGGGACAGACGAATGGCTACACCTTC.